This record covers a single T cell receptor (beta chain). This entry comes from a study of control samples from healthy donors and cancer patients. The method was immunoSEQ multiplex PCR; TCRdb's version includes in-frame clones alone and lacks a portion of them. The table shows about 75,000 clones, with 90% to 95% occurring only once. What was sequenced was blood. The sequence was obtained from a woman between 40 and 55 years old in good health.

CDR3 amino acids: CASSYWTGGAKETQYF. CDR3 DNA sequence: TGTGCCAGCAGTTACTGGACGGGGGGAGCGAAGGAGACCCAGTACTTC. The chain carries TRBV6-5 and TRBJ2-5, with TRBD2 matching over 7 bases. Germline assignment: CDR1 MNHEY and CDR2 SVGAGI. CDR3 length: 16 amino acids. V shed 1 base, J shed 5 bases, and the junction held 10 bases outside the gene matches.